This T cell receptor (beta chain) was sequenced for a study of shared clonotypes between healthy human individuals. Study-wide findings and caveats: Generation probabilities were higher for clonotypes shared across all four sorted-subset donors than for unshared ones.

The genomic DNA of each subset was split evenly across several immunoSEQ plates. Method: immunoSEQ multiplex PCR; TCRdb's copy keeps in-frame clones and lacks some. The data hold some 2,000,000 clones, with approximately 95% observed a single time. Note on this clone: What it recognizes is unknown. Other DNA sequences in this specimen translate into the identical CDR3.

Within Nashville, Tennessee resided all donors, each a Caucasian adult. This CDR3 has 14 residues. Germline values: CDR1 SGHRS, CDR2 YFSETQ. V lost 3 bases, J lost 0 bases, and 9 bases lay in between. This clonotype originated in a man aged 18 to 30 in good health. Sequencing was done on a sample of naive CD4+ T cells sorted from blood. The subset denotes: CD45RA+ positively selected. The chain combines TRBV5-1 with TRBJ1-1; D ambiguous. This CDR3 reads CASSSAGMNTEAFF. DNA for the CDR3: TGCGCCAGCAGCTCGGCGGGCATGAACACTGAAGCTTTCTTT.